This T cell receptor (beta chain) was documented in a study of identical twins. Overall study results and limits: Among beta out-of-frame sequences, excess sharing between twins appeared weaker. Sequences that were out-of-frame, alpha and twin-shared displayed an excess of low generation probability.

One entry per CDR3 protein, called by TCRdb with MiXCR from the 5' RACE reads. The table has 280,000 or so distinct CDR3 sequences, about 8% seen once. This clonotype was found a few times. What it recognizes is unknown. Trimming took off 5 bases at V and 4 bases at J, with 6 bases between the two ends. The CDR3 is 12 residues long. CDR1 MDHEN and CDR2 SYDVKM come from the germline V gene. The same data also went into a second study, on yellow fever vaccine responses in identical twins.

The TCR comes from a woman between 18 and 30 years old in good health. The sample comprised memory (CD45RO+) T cells sorted from blood. The chain couples TRBV28 to TRBJ2-1; D call uncertain. The CDR3 nucleotides read TGTGCCAGCAGTAATCGATACAATGAGCAGTTCTTC. This translates into CASSNRYNEQFF.